The T cell receptor beta chain under discussion was sequenced for a study of blood T cell repertoires in COVID-19 (dated by TCRdb to the early 2020s). As for the study more broadly: Collaborator samples came from the United States, Italy and Spain and covered acute and convalescent phases of COVID-19. The material from the prospective study consisted of cDNA or gDNA derived from T cells, B-cell-depleted T cells, or PBMCs. Subjects who had been exposed to COVID-19, were actively infected with it, or had recovered from it provided the deeply sampled blood TCRbeta repertoires that made up the dataset. The repertoires were released in a freely available public database meant as a resource for research on the immune response to SARS-CoV-2. The samples were drawn from two sources: the first 160 participants of the ongoing ImmuneRACE study, and 1,254 subjects contributed by 6 global collaborators. Nearly every sample came with metadata listing a de-identified subject ID, COVID-19 status, age in years and sex. Where available, HLA class I and class II types were obtained from metadata supplied by the sample provider rather than from assay-based typing. The study at large found these results: The amount of clinical and demographic metadata varied by source and participant and was provided uncurated.

The immunoSEQ Assay, a bias-controlled multiplex PCR, was used to amplify TCRbeta CDR3 regions from genomic DNA. As for how the authors treated the data: Nucleated cell counts per sample were estimated from amplification of reference gene primers within the assay. To quantify the absolute abundance of each unique TCRbeta CDR3 rearrangement, sequence reads were collapsed and filtered. For each sample, productive Simpson clonality was calculated as the square root of Simpson's diversity index over productive rearrangements. Here the immuneACCESS table is served through TCRdb, limited to in-frame sequences with V and J called. Missing clones are a known gap in these copies; in checked studies unresolved V genes cover under half, and the rest lacks a known reason. V, J and clone size were drawn from that table, and D and trimming were deduced from the DNA. Within this sample are 55,000 to 70,000 clones, with 70% to 80% of them counted one time only. About 25% of the sample belongs to the ten largest clones.

Collaborating institutions collected whole blood in K2EDTA tubes following their own protocols. Collaborator samples were shipped for TCRbeta analysis as frozen whole blood, isolated PBMCs, or DNA extracted from either sample type. In regard to this clone: Its antigen is unknown. Per-base qualities were not stored, and no clone one base away is much larger.

The sequence derives from a human donor in a cohort sampled during active COVID-19. The specimen sequenced was peripheral blood.

The sequenced DNA: TGTGCCAGCAGCTCGCCTAGCGGGGGGGCCGACGGGGAGCTGTTTTTT. Its product reads: CASSSPSGGADGELFF. The chain links TRBV7-2 with TRBJ2-2; a stretch of 12 junction bases matches TRBD2. The germline V and J ends show losses of 4 bases and 7 bases respectively, and no gene match explains 7 bases of the junction. The CDR3 has 16 amino acids, counting the end cysteine and phenylalanine. Only the CDR3 DNA stays, 48 bases, in frame from base 1. From the germline V gene, CDR1 is SGHTA and CDR2 is FQGNSA.